This TCR beta chain emerged from a study of beta chain features in type 1 diabetes. Study-wide points: PCR might pick shorter templates more often, in the same way for patients and controls. Among patients, naive, central memory and Treg TCRB repertoires appeared more similar than among healthy donors. The study found moderately but significantly shorter TCRB CDR3s in all four CD4+ subsets of Type 1 diabetes patients.

This clone occurred many times. Its antigen remains unidentified. The whole isolated RNA underwent reverse transcription, so sequencing captured expressed TCRB transcripts. The method was immunoSEQ multiplex PCR; TCRdb's version includes in-frame clones alone and lacks a portion of them. The sample consists of 900,000 or so clones, roughly a sixth of them appearing once. CDR1 SGHTA and CDR2 FQGNSA come from the germline V gene. The V gene end was trimmed by 4 bases and the J gene end by 10 bases; junction bases not matched to a gene: 6. CDR3 length equals 14 residues. The V call is TRBV7-2, the J call TRBJ2-1; 11 nucleotides line up with TRBD2. The source material was naive CD4+ T cells from blood. The sequence derives from a woman between 18 and 29 years old in good health. The CDR3: CASSSTRLAGEQFF. The CDR3, as DNA: TGTGCCAGCAGCTCAACCCGACTAGCGGGGGAGCAGTTCTTC.